This T cell receptor (delta chain) appears in the sequencing data of a study of gamma-delta T cells after stem cell transplantation. Germline CDR1 and CDR2: GEAIGNYY and EKD. This CDR3 has 20 amino acids. The V segment lost 0 bases and the J segment 0 bases; nucleotides outside the gene matches: 15. TCRdb re-called the RT-PCR reads with CATT. The sample lists some 13,000 delta-chain clones; roughly 29% were seen once. This chain connects TRDV2 to TRDJ1, with TRDD3 identical over 10 bases. The sequence came from a human donor. It is not recorded whose cells these are; they may come from a transplant donor. Sequenced input: gamma-delta T cells. The CDR3 loop reads CACDTVLMRGIRSYTDKLIF. The CDR3 nucleotides are TGTGCCTGTGACACCGTCCTTATGCGGGGGATACGCAGCTACACCGATAAACTCATCTTT.